This TCR beta chain was sequenced in a study of regulatory T cells in long-lasting Graves disease (dated by TCRdb to the early 2020s). Background on the whole study: Antithyroid drugs had been taken for less than 3 months by newly diagnosed Graves' disease patients. A total of 33 samples underwent TCR sequencing: around 13 from persistent and some 20 from newly diagnosed Graves' disease patients. Persistent Graves' disease patients were compared with newly diagnosed Graves' disease patients by peripheral blood TCR sequencing and RNA sequencing. The study took place in China and was registered as a clinical trial.

Per the germline V gene, MNHEY is the CDR1 and SVGAGI is the CDR2. V and J are truncated by 4 bases and 0 bases respectively, leaving an intervening sequence of 16 bases. Including the terminal cysteine and phenylalanine, the CDR3 comprises 16 residues. Only the CDR3 DNA is retained, 48 bases long and in frame from the first base. The sample's time point label, decoded: newly diagnosed GD, antithyroid drugs for less than 3 months. For both TCR sequencing and RNA sequencing, RNA was extracted from PBMCs in TRIzol. Graves' disease was diagnosed according to American Thyroid Association guidelines. The patients came from an endocrinology department in Xi'an, China. Each patient gave roughly 8.4 milliliters of peripheral blood, collected in an EDTA anticoagulant tube. Ficoll Paque Plus density gradient separation was used to isolate PBMCs, and no additional T cell sorting was done. An Agilent 2100 Bioanalyzer and agarose gel were used to check RNA quality, and a NanoDrop 2000 was used to measure RNA concentration.

This clonotype was seen many times. It lacks a known antigen. Base qualities were left out, and no much larger clone turns up one base away. Libraries were constructed by multiplex PCR. TCRdb lists the instrument as Illumina HiSeq 4000. iRepertoire HTBI primers and Arm-PCR amplification of CDR3 regions were used to construct TCR beta libraries. Gel purification was performed on PCR products prior to sequencing. Under the source paper's analysis protocol: Gene usage analysis of CDR3 amino acid clonotypes used the 62 TRBV and around 14 TRBJ segments found across samples. COPE and FqMerger were used to merge filtered high-quality paired reads into contigs. Contigs were aligned with BLAST to IMGT TRBV, TRBD and TRBJ reference genes, and CDR3 was defined per IMGT. Any clonotype with a frequency above 0.1% was counted as a highly expanded clone. Shannon entropy served as the measure of repertoire diversity, while the Gini coefficient captured V-J evenness. A clonotype was considered public if more than one individual shared it. TCRdb reprocessing: public reads trimmed at Q25 with fastp, clones called with MiXCR, in-frame beta chains kept. Each CDR3 protein gets just one entry, which takes the most common genes and DNA from the rows behind it. The V and J calls, along with clone size, are taken from TCRdb and not from the paper's own processing. This sample has 450,000 to 600,000 distinct CDR3 sequences in its table, and roughly 14% of those were observed once. Roughly a tenth of the sample is in the top ten clones.

The investigation overall reported the following: The study examined only peripheral blood because the primary lesion, thyroid tissue, could not be accessed. Persistent patients shared more public clonotypes among themselves (roughly 2,700) than newly diagnosed patients did (more than 850). Compared with newly diagnosed patients, persistent Graves' disease patients had lower TCR Shannon entropy and fewer highly expanded clones, which suggests clonal expansion. TRBV28, TRBJ1-2 and TRBJ2-5 were preferentially used in persistent disease, while TRBV20-1 and TRBJ2-1 were favored in newly diagnosed disease. Only the TCR beta chain was sequenced and analyzed. The authors acknowledged the small sample size as a limitation that may reduce accuracy.

The same specimen was also included in a second study, on T cells in Graves' hyperthyroidism and ophthalmopathy. Reported in the second study: Graves' hyperthyroidism was defined as stable when no progression to ophthalmopathy occurred over 18 months of follow-up. Hyperthyroidism patients were newly diagnosed, with disease duration under 2 months, and aged 18 to 65 years. Exclusion was applied to patients with uncontrolled infections, other autoimmune diseases, pregnancy or lactation. Diagnoses relied on clinical symptoms, serum thyroxine and TRAb, thyroid ultrasound and orbital computed tomography. A first-round RT-PCR of the TCR CDR3 used the HTBI primer set with the Qiagen OneStep RT-PCR kit. Most expanded thyroid clonotypes (frequency above 0.001) were also detected in blood, suggesting blood repertoires may reflect thyroid immune responses. A model built on a 13 V-J signature distinguished ophthalmopathy from stable hyperthyroidism, reaching over 85% sensitivity and about 81% specificity in cross-validation and 80%/75% in testing. During validation, the model predicted progression to ophthalmopathy a median of approximately 7 months ahead of onset, with 60% to 71% sensitivity and 72.22% specificity. To identify TCR V-J signatures that set the groups apart, the researchers used a discovery cohort of 95 to 100 patients, made up of around 40 with Graves' ophthalmopathy and 55 to 65 with stable Graves' hyperthyroidism. Prospective prediction of ophthalmopathy was tested in an independent validation cohort consisting of fewer than 20 hyperthyroidism patients and some 15 patients who later progressed to ophthalmopathy. The 100 or so discovery patients were randomly split 7:3 into training and test sets. In about 6 Graves' hyperthyroidism patients, the study also compared T-cell repertoires from thyroid tissue with T-cell repertoires from blood. Once sampling was done, hyperthyroidism patients were given methimazole at a starting dose of 30 mg daily, whereas ophthalmopathy patients were given high-dose intravenous methylprednisolone. Libraries were constructed in a second round of multiplex PCR, after which size selection and purification were carried out. The libraries were sequenced on an Illumina HiSeq2000 using paired-end 100 bp reads. Raw data were processed with SOAPnuke, discarding reads with adapters, uncalled bases, mean Phred below 15, or no exact constant-primer or identifier match. High-quality paired reads were merged using COPE v1.2.5, and each unique nucleotide sequence was defined as a clonotype. MiTCR v1.1 was used to align clonotypes to the IMGT TRBV, TRBD and TRBJ reference segments. Analysis was restricted to V-J combinations with a frequency above 0.0001, which covered roughly 99% of repertoires. The TCS score was defined as F50 (clonal expansion) divided by E x V (chaos), with BLOSUM62-based TCRdist calculated between CDR3 peptides within each V-J. Welch's t-statistics and random forest reduced just over 500 V-J features to roughly 13, which were used in a naive Bayes classifier (R e1071). Sample size was not statistically predetermined, and blinding of investigators to group allocation was not performed. The paper reports TCR Vbeta CDR3 sequencing of 140 or so peripheral blood samples: over 40 ophthalmopathy, under 85 hyperthyroidism and some 17 progressor patients.

Here the chain combines TRBV6-5 and TRBJ2-7; 6 matching bases give a weak D call of TRBD2. This sequence was found in a man under 40 with Graves disease. Donor details come from another sample of the same person, matched by shared clones. The sample here was peripheral blood mononuclear cells (PBMCs), taken at new diagnosis, from a patient treated with antithyroid drugs. The nucleotide sequence reads TGTGCCAGCAGTTCCCCCGGGCGGGACCTCTCCTACGAGCAGTACTTC. It codes for CASSSPGRDLSYEQYF.